This T cell receptor (beta chain) was identified in a study of blood T cell repertoires in COVID-19. Germline V gene data show CDR1 as LNHDA and CDR2 as SQIVND (reference sequence). This CDR3 region has 16 residues. Trimming cost V 5 bases and J 5 bases, with 21 bases left between them. Authors' processing steps: Reference gene primer amplification gave nucleated cell count estimates. Method: immunoSEQ multiplex PCR; TCRdb's copy keeps in-frame clones and lacks some. V, J and clone size are those of that table, while D and trimming were read from the DNA. Of 310,000 or so clones in the sample, around nine tenths were seen once. Recruits, aged roughly 18 to 95 years, lived in roughly 22 US areas. Clinical history as reported by participants underpinned cohort assignment.

The clonotype comes from a woman aged 40 to 49 who had recovered from COVID-19. The V and J genes are TRBV19 and TRBJ2-5; D perhaps matches TRBD2 (5 bases). Sequencing was done on a sample of PBMCs or T cells enriched from blood (not recorded which). CDR3 coding DNA: TGTGCCAGTAGTCTCCTCGGGGAGCGCCCTAGGGAGACCCAGTACTTC. Protein sequence: CASSLLGERPRETQYF.